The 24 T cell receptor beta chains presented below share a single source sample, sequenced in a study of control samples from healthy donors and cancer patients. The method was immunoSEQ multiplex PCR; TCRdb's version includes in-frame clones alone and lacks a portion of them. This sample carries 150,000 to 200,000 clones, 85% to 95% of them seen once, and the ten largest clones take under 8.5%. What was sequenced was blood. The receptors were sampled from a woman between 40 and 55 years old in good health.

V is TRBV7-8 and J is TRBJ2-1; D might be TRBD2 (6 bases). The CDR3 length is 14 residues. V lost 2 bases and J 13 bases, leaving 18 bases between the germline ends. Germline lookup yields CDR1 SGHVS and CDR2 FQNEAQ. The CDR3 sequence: CASSLTRLVVNQFF. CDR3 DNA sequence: TGTGCCAGCAGCTTAACGCGACTAGTGGTAAATCAGTTCTTC. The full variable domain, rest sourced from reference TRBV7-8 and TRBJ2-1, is GAGVSQSPRYKVAKRGQDVALRCDPISGHVSLFWYQQALGQGPEFLTYFQNEAQLDKSGLPSDRFFAERPEGSVSTLKIQRTQQEDSAVYLCASSLTRLVVNQFFGPGTRLTVL.

This CDR3 is CASSLGVSSGNTIYF. The CDR3, as DNA: TGTGCCAGCAGCCTAGGGGTCTCCTCTGGAAACACCATATATTTT. This rearrangement joins TRBV5-4 to TRBJ1-3, with a possible D match to TRBD1 (5 bases). The CDR3 has 15 residues. Germline loops: CDR1 SGHNT, CDR2 YYREEE (reference sequence). The germline V and J ends were trimmed by 4 bases and 0 bases, with 11 bases remaining between them.

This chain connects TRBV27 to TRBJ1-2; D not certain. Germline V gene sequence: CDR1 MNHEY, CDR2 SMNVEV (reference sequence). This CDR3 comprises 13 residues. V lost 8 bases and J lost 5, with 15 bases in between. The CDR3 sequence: CASGPRFPYGYTF. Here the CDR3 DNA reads TGTGCCAGCGGGCCAAGGTTCCCGTATGGCTACACCTTC.

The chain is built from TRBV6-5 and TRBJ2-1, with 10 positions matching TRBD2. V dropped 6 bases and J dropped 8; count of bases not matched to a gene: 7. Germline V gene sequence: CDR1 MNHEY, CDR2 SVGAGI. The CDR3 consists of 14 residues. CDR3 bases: TGTGCCAGCAGACCTAGCGGGGGCCTATATGAGCAGTTCTTC. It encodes CASRPSGGLYEQFF.

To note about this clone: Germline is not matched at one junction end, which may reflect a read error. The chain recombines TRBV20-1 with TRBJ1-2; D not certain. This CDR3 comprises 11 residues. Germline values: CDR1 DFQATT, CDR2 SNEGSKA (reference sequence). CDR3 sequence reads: CSARVAGRQSF. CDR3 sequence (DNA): TGCAGTGCTAGAGTCGCGGGCAGGCAATCATTC.

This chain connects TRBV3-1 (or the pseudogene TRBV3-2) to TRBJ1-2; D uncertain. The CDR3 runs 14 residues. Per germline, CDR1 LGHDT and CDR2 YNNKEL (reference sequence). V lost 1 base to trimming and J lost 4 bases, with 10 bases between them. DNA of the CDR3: TGTGCCAGCAGCCAAGCGAGGGTAGGCTATGGCTACACCTTC. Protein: CASSQARVGYGYTF.

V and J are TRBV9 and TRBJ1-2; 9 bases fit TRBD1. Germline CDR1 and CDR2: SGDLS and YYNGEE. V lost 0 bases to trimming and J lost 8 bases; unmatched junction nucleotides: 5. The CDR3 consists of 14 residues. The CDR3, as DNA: TGTGCCAGCAGCGTAGGCCGGGACAGGGACGGCTACACCTTC. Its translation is CASSVGRDRDGYTF.

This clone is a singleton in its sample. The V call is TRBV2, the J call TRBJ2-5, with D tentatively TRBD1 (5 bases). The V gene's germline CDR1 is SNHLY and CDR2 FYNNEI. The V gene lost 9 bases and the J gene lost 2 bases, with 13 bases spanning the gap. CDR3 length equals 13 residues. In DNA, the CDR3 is TGTGCCAGTCAAAGACAGTCGCAAGAGACCCAGTACTTC. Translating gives CASQRQSQETQYF.

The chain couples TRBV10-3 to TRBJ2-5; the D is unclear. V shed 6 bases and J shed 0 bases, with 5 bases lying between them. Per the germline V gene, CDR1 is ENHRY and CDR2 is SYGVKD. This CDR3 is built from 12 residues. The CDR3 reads CAISPDQETQYF. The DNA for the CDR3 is TGTGCCATCAGCCCAGACCAAGAGACCCAGTACTTC.

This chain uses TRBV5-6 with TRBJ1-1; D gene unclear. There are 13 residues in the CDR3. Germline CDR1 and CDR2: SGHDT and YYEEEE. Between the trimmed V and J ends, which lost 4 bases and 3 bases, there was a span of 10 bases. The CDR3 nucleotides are TGTGCCAGCAGCCCCGGAGGGCACACTGAAGCTTTCTTT. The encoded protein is CASSPGGHTEAFF.

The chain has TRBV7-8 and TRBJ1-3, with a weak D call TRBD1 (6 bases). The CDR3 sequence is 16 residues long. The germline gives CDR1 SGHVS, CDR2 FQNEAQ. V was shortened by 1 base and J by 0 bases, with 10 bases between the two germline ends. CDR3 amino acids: CASSLVTGNSGNTIYF. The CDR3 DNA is TGTGCCAGCAGCTTAGTTACAGGGAACTCTGGAAACACCATATATTTT.

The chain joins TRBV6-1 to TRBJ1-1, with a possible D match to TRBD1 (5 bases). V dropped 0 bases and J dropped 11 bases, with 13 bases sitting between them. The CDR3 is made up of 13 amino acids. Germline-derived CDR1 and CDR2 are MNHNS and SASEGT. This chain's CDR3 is CASSEAPTERAFF. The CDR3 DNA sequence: TGTGCCAGCAGTGAAGCGCCGACAGAACGGGCTTTCTTT.

This chain's CDR3 is CASSLSNNIASGNTIYF. In DNA form, the CDR3 reads TGTGCCAGCAGCCTCTCCAACAATATCGCCTCTGGAAACACCATATATTTT. The rearrangement links TRBV4-2 to TRBJ1-3; unclear D gene. The V end lost 4 bases, the J end lost 0 bases, and 16 bases lay between the germline ends. Germline CDR1 reads LGHNA; CDR2 reads YNFKEQ. The length of the CDR3 is 17 residues.

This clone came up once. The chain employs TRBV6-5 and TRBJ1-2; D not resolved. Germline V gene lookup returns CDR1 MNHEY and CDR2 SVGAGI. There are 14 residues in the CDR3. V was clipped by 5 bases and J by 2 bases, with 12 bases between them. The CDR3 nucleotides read TGTGCCAGCAGTCGCCTTTTGGGGAACTATGGCTACACCTTC. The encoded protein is CASSRLLGNYGYTF.

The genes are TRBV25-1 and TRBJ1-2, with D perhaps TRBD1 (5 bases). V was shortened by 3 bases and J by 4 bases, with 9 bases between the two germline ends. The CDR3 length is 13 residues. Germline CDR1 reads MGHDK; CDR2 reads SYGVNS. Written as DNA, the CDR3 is TGTGCCAGCAGTGAGATGGGGGGCTATGGCTACACCTTC. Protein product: CASSEMGGYGYTF.

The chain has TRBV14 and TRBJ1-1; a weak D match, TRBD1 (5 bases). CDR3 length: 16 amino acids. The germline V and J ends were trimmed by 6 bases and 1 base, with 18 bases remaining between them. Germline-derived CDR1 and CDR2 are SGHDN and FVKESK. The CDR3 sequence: CASSYRPGPRNTEAFF. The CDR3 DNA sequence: TGTGCCAGCAGTTATCGTCCGGGACCCCGGAACACTGAAGCTTTCTTT.

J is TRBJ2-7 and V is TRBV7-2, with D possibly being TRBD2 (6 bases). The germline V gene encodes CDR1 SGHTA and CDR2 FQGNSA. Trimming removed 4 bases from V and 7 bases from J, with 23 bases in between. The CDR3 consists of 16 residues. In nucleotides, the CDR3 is TGTGCCAGCAGCTCAAGGAACGGGGTAGTTGGAGGGGAGCAGTACTTC. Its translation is CASSSRNGVVGGEQYF.

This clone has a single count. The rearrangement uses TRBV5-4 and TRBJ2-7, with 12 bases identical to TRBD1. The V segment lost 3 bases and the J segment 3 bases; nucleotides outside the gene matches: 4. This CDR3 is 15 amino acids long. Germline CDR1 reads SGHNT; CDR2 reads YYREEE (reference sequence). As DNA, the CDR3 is TGTGCCAGCAGCTGGGGACAGGGGGCTTTCTACGAGCAGTACTTC. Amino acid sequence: CASSWGQGAFYEQYF.

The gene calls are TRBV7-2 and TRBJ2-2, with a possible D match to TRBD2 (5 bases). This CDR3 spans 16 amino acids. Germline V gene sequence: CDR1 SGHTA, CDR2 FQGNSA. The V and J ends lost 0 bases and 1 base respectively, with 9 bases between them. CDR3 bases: TGTGCCAGCAGCTTAGCTGGTGGGAGGAACACCGGGGAGCTGTTTTTT. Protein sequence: CASSLAGGRNTGELFF.

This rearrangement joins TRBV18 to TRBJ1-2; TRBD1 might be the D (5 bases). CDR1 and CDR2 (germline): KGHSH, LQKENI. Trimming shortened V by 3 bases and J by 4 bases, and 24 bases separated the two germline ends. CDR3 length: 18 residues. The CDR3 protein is CASSPVVFRGHISYGYTF. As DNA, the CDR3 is TGTGCCAGCTCACCGGTTGTTTTTAGGGGCCACATAAGCTATGGCTACACCTTC.

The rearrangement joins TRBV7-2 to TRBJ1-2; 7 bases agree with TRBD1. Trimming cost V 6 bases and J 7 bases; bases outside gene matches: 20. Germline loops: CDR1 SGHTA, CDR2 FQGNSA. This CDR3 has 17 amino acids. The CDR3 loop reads CASSNLDRVRAEGGYTF. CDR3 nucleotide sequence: TGTGCCAGCAGTAATCTCGACAGGGTCCGAGCGGAGGGTGGCTACACCTTC.

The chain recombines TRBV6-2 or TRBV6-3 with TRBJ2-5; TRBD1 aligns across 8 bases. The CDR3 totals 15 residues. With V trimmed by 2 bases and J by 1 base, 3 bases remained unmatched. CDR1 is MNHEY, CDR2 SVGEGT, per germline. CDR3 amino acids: CASSYGDRGQETQYF. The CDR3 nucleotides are TGTGCCAGCAGTTACGGAGACAGGGGCCAAGAGACCCAGTACTTC.

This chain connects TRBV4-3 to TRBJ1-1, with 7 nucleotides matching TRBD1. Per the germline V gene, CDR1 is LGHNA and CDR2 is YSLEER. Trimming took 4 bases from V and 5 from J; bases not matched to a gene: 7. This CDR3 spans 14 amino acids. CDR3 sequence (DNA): TGCGCCAGCAGCCTTCAGGGGGGGGGAACTGAAGCTTTCTTT. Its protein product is CASSLQGGGTEAFF.

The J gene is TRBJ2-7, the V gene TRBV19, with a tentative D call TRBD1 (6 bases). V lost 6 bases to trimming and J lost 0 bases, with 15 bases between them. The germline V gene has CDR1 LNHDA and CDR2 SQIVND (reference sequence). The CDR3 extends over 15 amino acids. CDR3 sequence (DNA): TGTGCCAGTAGGAGAGTGGGGGCCAGCTCCTACGAGCAGTACTTC. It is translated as CASRRVGASSYEQYF.